This record concerns one TCR beta chain sequence. Amplification used 60 Vbeta primers and 13 Jbeta primers. Assay: immunoSEQ multiplex PCR; the TCRdb copy retains only in-frame clones and omits some. The repertoire holds about 100,000 clones, with over 60% as singletons. The sample belongs to a study of cytomegalovirus exposure and HLA in healthy donors. Every donor was a healthy person donating bone marrow. V shed 7 bases and J shed 1 base, with 10 bases lying between them. Germline V CDR1 and CDR2: MDHEN, SYDVKM. The CDR3 has 13 residues. The sample consisted of PBMCs. This clonotype was sampled from a man between 60 and 75 years old in good health and CMV-seropositive. The rearrangement uses TRBV28 and TRBJ2-5; possibly TRBD1 for D (5 bases). CDR3 region: CASTQARQETQYF. CDR3 sequence (DNA): TGTGCCAGCACACAGGCACGCCAAGAGACCCAGTACTTC. Filled out from reference TRBV28 and TRBJ2-5, the complete variable domain reads DVKVTQSSRYLVKRTGEKVFLECVQDMDHENMFWYRQDPGLGLRLIYFSYDVKMKEKGDIPEGYSVSREKKERFSLILESASTNQTSMYLCASTQARQETQYFGPGTRLLVL.